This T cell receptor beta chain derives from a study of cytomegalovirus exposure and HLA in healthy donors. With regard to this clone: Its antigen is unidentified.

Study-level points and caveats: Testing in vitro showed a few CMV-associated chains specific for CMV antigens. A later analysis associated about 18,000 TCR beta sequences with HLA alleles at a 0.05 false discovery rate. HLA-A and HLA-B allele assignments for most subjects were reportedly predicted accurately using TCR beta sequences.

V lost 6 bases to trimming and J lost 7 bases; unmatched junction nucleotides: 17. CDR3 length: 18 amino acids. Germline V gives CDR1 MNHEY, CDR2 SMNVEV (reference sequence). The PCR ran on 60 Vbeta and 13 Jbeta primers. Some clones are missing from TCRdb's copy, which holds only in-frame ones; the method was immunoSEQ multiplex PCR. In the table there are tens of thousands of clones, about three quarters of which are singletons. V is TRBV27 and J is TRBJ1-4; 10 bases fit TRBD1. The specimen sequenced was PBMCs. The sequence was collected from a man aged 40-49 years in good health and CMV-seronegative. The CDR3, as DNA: TGTGCCAGCAGATTTCCGGGACAGGGGTTAAAGTGGGTTGAAAAACTGTTTTTT. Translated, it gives CASRFPGQGLKWVEKLFF.